This T cell receptor (beta chain) was sequenced during a study of T cell changes during pregnancy in multiple sclerosis. Libraries were prepared by immunoSEQ multiplex PCR; TCRdb keeps only in-frame clonotypes and omits some of them. The data contain about 83,000 clones, roughly nine tenths of them seen just once; the ten biggest clones take up 3.5%. Per the germline V gene, CDR1 is MNHEY and CDR2 is SVGAGI. The V and J ends lost 5 bases and 4 bases, in that order; junction bases with no gene match: 3. The CDR3 has 14 residues. Sequencing was performed on PBMCs, taken in the first trimester of pregnancy. The receptor was derived from a female donor in good health, serving as a control in a pregnancy study. Some clones in this sample may be carry-over from other donors' samples. V usage is TRBV6-5 and J usage is TRBJ2-3; 10 bases are shared with TRBD2. In DNA, the CDR3 is TGTGCCAGCAGTAGAAGCGGGGGGGCAGATACGCAGTATTTT. This translates into CASSRSGGADTQYF.